The clone carrying this TCR beta chain was counted a few times. Its antigen is as yet unknown. This sample is part of a study of blood T cells in healthy people across ages. Study-wide background: About one barcoded beta molecule was captured per two T cells (by template switching).

V gave up 1 base and J gave up 4 bases, with 13 bases separating them. The length of the CDR3 is 15 residues. The V gene's germline CDR1 is SNHLY and CDR2 FYNNEI. The second PCR ran roughly 6 to 12 cycles with a sample-barcoded 5' primer and J-beta primers. A 12-random-nucleotide template-switch adaptor tagged each cDNA molecule. TCRdb recomputed calls from the 5' RACE reads with MiXCR, one row per CDR3 protein. The sample holds some 1 million distinct CDR3 sequences; under 45% are singletons and the top ten take approximately 17%. Overall study findings and caveats: Both naive CD4+ cell counts and diversity were greater in long-lived donors than in aged donors.

The sample taken for sequencing was blood. This TCR was recovered from a woman aged 55-69 years in good health. The chain uses TRBV2 and TRBJ2-5; D is possibly TRBD1 (6 bases). CDR3 nucleotide sequence: TGTGCCAGCAGTGAAGGCAGGGGAAGAGGAGAGACCCAGTACTTC. Its translation is CASSEGRGRGETQYF.